One and the same sample provided the 5 T cell receptor beta chains below, sequenced in a study of cytomegalovirus exposure and HLA in healthy donors. A multiplex PCR was run with 60 Vbeta primers and 13 Jbeta primers. The method was immunoSEQ multiplex PCR; TCRdb's version includes in-frame clones alone and lacks a portion of them. The sample shows approximately 100,000 clones, 81% of them seen only once. The source material was PBMCs. The source of these receptors is a woman in her 30s in good health and CMV-seronegative.

The chain combines TRBV5-1 with TRBJ1-1, with 8 bases aligning to TRBD1. Germline V CDR1 and CDR2: SGHRS, YFSETQ. V lost 2 bases, J lost 5 bases, and 5 bases stayed unmatched. The CDR3 is made up of 14 amino acids. In nucleotides, the CDR3 is TGCGCCAGCAGCTTCACAGGGGGGAATACTGAAGCTTTCTTT. This translates into CASSFTGGNTEAFF.

The chain has TRBV18 and TRBJ2-1; the D gene is possibly TRBD2 (5 bases). The CDR3 runs to 15 residues. The V gene lost 2 bases and the J gene lost 3 bases, with 11 bases spanning the gap. Germline V gives CDR1 KGHSH, CDR2 LQKENI. The CDR3: CASSPSGLLYNEQFF. Here the CDR3 DNA reads TGTGCCAGCTCACCAAGCGGACTGCTCTACAATGAGCAGTTCTTC.

In nucleotides, the CDR3 is TGTGCCAGGCGTGGGCCTAGCGGGAGTTTGGCCGGGGAGCTGTTTTTT. Translating gives CARRGPSGSLAGELFF. V usage is TRBV6-4 and J usage is TRBJ2-2; 10 nucleotides agree with TRBD2. CDR3 length equals 16 residues. V dropped 9 bases and J dropped 6; count of bases not matched to a gene: 13. In germline, CDR1 is MRHNA, CDR2 SNTAGT.

The chain is built from TRBV2 and TRBJ1-4; weak D call: TRBD1 (5 bases). The CDR3 consists of 11 residues. V was pared by 7 bases and J by 14 bases, with 14 bases between. Germline V CDR1 and CDR2: SNHLY, FYNNEI. The CDR3 is CASTVMGGLFF. In DNA, the CDR3 is TGTGCCAGCACCGTAATGGGGGGGCTGTTTTTT.

This clone was counted only a few times. The chain employs TRBV5-1 and TRBJ2-7, with TRBD1 matching over 7 bases. The CDR3 is 14 amino acids. The germline CDR1 and CDR2 sequences are SGHRS and YFSETQ. Trimming cost V 0 bases and J 1 base; bases outside gene matches: 1. CDR3 DNA: TGCGCCAGCAGCTTGGGGGACAGTTCCTACGAGCAGTACTTC. Amino acids: CASSLGDSSYEQYF.